The present entry profiles one TCR beta chain with its context. Its target is unknown. This entry belongs to a study of glioma-infiltrating T cells after dendritic cell vaccination. Points from the study as a whole: Estimated pretreatment TIL content predicted outcome after dendritic cell vaccination.

Indicated time point: after dendritic cell vaccination, including at tumor progression/relapse. Sequencing was performed with immunoSEQ multiplex PCR; in TCRdb, only in-frame clones are kept and a portion is missing. Seen here are over 80,000 clones, approximately 80% observed once, and the top ten hold around 2.2%. This sequence originates from a human donor with glioblastoma. Specimen: blood, collected after dendritic cell vaccination.

The CDR3 nucleotides read TGTGCTAGTGGTTTGGTAGATGGGACTGCGAGATTCTACGAGCAGTACGTC. The encoded protein is CASGLVDGTARFYEQYV. The chain joins TRBV12-5 to TRBJ2-7; weak D call: TRBD2 (6 bases). The CDR3 length is 17 residues. V was trimmed by 0 bases and J by 3 bases, leaving 18 bases between them. Germline lookup yields CDR1 LGHNT and CDR2 FRNRAP.